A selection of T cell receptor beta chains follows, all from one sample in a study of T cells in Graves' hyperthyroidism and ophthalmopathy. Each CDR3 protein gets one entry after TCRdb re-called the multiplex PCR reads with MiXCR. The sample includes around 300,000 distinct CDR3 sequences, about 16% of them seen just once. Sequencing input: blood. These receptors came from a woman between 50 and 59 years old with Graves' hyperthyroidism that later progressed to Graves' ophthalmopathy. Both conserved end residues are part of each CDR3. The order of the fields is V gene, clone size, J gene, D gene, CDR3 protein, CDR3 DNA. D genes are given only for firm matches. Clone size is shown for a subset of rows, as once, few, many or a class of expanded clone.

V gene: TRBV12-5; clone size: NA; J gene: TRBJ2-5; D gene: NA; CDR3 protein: CASGPGLGQETQYF; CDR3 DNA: TGTGCTAGTGGCCCGGGGCTGGGGCAAGAGACCCAGTACTTC
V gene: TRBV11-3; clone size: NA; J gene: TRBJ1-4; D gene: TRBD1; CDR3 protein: CASSPGQGAVEKLFF; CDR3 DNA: TGTGCCAGCAGCCCCGGACAGGGGGCGGTAGAAAAACTGTTTTTT
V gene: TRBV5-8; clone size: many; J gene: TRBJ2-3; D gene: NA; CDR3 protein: CASSLGEGQSADTQYF; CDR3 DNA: TGTGCCAGCAGCTTGGGGGAGGGACAGTCAGCAGATACGCAGTATTTT
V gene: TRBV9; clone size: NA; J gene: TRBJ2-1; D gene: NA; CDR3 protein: CASSVGPGNEQFF; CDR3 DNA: TGTGCCAGCAGCGTAGGCCCCGGCAATGAGCAGTTCTTC
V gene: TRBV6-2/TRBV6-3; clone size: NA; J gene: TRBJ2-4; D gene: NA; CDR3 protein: CASSYNAIQYF; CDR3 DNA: TGTGCCAGCAGTTATAACGCCATTCAGTACTTC
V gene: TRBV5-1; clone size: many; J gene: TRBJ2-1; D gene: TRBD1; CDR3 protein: CASSSAGTGGTNEQFF; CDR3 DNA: TGCGCCAGCAGCTCCGCGGGGACAGGGGGAACTAATGAGCAGTTCTTC
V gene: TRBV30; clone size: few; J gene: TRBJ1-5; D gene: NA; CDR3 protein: CAWKAREGDQPQHF; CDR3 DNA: TGTGCCTGGAAAGCCAGAGAAGGTGATCAGCCCCAGCATTTT
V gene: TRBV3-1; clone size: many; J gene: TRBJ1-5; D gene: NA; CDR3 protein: CASSPSGAQFGNQPQHF; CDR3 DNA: TGTGCCAGCAGCCCCTCGGGGGCCCAATTTGGCAATCAGCCCCAGCATTTT
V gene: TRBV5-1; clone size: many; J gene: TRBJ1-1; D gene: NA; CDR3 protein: CASSLGGQPPAFF; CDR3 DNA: TGCGCCAGCAGCTTGGGCGGACAACCCCCCGCTTTCTTT
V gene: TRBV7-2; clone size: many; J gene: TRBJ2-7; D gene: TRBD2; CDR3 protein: CASSLTRAGGYEQYF; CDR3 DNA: TGTGCCAGCAGCTTAACGAGAGCGGGAGGTTACGAGCAGTACTTC
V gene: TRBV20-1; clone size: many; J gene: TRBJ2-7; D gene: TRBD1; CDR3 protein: CSAPPGQGIEQYF; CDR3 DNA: TGCAGTGCCCCCCCGGGACAGGGAATCGAGCAGTACTTC
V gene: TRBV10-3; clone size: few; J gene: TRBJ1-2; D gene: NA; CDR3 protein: CAVTGTGGDGYTF; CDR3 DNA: TGTGCCGTCACAGGGACGGGGGGGGATGGCTACACCTTC
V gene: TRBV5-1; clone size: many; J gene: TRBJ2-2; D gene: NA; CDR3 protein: CASSLGPRATGELFF; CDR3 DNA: TGCGCCAGCAGCTTGGGTCCCAGGGCGACCGGGGAGCTGTTTTTT
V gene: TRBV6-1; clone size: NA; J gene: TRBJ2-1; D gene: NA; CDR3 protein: CASSEAWGTHYEQFF; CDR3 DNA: TGTGCCAGCAGTGAAGCGTGGGGGACCCATTATGAGCAGTTCTTC
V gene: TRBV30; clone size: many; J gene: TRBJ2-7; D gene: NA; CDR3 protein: CAWSVLSSDEQYF; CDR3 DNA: TGTGCCTGGAGTGTACTGAGCAGCGACGAGCAGTACTTC
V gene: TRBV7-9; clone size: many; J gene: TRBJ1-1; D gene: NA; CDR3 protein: CASSLAKMNTEAFF; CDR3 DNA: TGTGCCAGCAGCTTAGCAAAAATGAACACTGAAGCTTTCTTT
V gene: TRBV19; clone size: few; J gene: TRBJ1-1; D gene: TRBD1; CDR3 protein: CASSIYRGRTNTEAFF; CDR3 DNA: TGTGCCAGTAGTATCTACAGGGGGCGGACGAACACTGAAGCTTTCTTT
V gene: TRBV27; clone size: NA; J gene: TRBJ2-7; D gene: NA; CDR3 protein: CASSFFGQGEDEQYF; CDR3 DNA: TGTGCCAGCAGTTTTTTTGGGCAGGGGGAGGACGAGCAGTACTTC
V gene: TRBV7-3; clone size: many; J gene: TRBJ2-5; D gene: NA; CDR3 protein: CASIVGGGPKETQYF; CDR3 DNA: TGTGCCAGCATCGTTGGGGGGGGCCCGAAAGAGACCCAGTACTTC
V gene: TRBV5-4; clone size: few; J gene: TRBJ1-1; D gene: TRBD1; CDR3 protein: CASSWDRENTEAFF; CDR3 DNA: TGTGCCAGCAGCTGGGACAGGGAGAACACTGAAGCTTTCTTT
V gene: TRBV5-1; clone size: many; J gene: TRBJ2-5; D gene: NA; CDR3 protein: CASSLGHNQETQYF; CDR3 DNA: TGCGCCAGCAGTCTCGGACATAACCAAGAGACCCAGTACTTC
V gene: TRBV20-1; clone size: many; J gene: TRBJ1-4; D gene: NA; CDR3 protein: CSARDSRASEKLFF; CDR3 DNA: TGCAGTGCTAGAGACTCGAGAGCCAGTGAAAAACTGTTTTTT
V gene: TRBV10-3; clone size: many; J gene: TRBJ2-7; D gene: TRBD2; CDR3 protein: CAIRKSPSGIPYEQYF; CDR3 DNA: TGTGCCATCAGAAAAAGTCCTAGCGGGATACCCTACGAGCAGTACTTC
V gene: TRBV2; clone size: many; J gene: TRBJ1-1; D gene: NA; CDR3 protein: CASNVMNTEAFF; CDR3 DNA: TGTGCCAGCAATGTCATGAACACTGAAGCTTTCTTT
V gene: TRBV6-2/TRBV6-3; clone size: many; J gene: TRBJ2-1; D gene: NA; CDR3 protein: CASDRLSHGDEQFF; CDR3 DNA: TGTGCCAGCGACCGCCTAAGTCATGGAGATGAGCAGTTCTTC
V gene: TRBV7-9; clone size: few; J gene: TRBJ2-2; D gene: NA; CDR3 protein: CASSPGRGLNTGELFF; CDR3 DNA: TGTGCCAGCAGCCCAGGGCGGGGGCTGAACACCGGGGAGCTGTTTTTT
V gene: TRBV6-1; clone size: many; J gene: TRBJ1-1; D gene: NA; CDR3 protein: CASSGGGFNTEAFF; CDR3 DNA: TGTGCCAGCAGCGGAGGGGGGTTTAACACTGAAGCTTTCTTT
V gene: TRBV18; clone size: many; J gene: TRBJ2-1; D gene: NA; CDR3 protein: CASSPLVASYNEQFF; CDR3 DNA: TGTGCCAGCTCACCACTGGTCGCATCCTACAATGAGCAGTTCTTC
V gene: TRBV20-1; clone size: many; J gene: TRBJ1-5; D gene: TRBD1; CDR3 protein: CSADPRQGDRQPQHF; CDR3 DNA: TGCAGTGCTGATCCCCGGCAGGGGGACAGACAGCCCCAGCATTTT
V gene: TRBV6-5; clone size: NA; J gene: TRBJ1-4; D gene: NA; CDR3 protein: CASRTRAYNEKLFF; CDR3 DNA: TGTGCCAGCAGGACTCGGGCATATAATGAAAAACTGTTTTTT
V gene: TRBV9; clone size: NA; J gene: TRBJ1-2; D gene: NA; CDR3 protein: CASSVSGAYGYTF; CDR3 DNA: TGTGCCAGCAGCGTTTCGGGGGCCTATGGCTACACCTTC
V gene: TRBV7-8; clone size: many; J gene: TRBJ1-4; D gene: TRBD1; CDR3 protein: CASSLYRGDEKLFF; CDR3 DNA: TGTGCCAGCAGCTTGTACAGGGGCGATGAAAAACTGTTTTTT
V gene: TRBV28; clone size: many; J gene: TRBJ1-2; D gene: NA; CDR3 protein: CASSLGLRVLGLYTF; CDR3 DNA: TGTGCCAGCAGTCTAGGCTTGAGGGTCTTAGGCTTATACACCTTC
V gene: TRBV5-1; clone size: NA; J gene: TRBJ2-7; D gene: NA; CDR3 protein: CASSATGTRAYEQYF; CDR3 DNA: TGCGCCAGCAGCGCTACCGGGACACGGGCCTACGAGCAGTACTTC
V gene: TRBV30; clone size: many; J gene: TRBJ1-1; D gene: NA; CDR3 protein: CAWRYTRGSRTEAFF; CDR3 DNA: TGTGCCTGGAGATACACCCGGGGGAGTCGCACTGAAGCTTTCTTT
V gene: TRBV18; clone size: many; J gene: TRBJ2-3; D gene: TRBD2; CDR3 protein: CASSPLASGGTDTQYF; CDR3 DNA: TGTGCCAGCTCACCACTGGCTAGCGGGGGCACAGATACGCAGTATTTT
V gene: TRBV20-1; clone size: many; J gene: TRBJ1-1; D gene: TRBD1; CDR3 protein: CSAKTWDRTLNTEAFF; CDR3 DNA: TGCAGTGCCAAGACGTGGGACAGGACCTTGAACACTGAAGCTTTCTTT
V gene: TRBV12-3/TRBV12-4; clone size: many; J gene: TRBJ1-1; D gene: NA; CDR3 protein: CASSPHRRADTEAFF; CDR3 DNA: TGTGCCAGCAGTCCCCATAGAAGGGCGGACACTGAAGCTTTCTTT
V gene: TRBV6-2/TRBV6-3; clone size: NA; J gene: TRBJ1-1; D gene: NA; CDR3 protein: CASSYRGEGTEAFF; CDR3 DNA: TGTGCCAGCAGTTACCGGGGGGAGGGCACTGAAGCTTTCTTT
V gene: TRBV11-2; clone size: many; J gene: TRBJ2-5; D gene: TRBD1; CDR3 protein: CASSWGDRGIGSGETQYF; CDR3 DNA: TGTGCCAGCAGCTGGGGGGACAGGGGAATAGGATCGGGAGAGACCCAGTACTTC
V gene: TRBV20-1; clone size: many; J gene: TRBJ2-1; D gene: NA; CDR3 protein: CSVKGREQFF; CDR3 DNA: TGCAGTGTTAAGGGGAGGGAGCAGTTCTTC
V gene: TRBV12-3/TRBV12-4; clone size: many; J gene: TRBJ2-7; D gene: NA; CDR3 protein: CASSPVAGLGEQYF; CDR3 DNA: TGTGCCAGCAGTCCCGTAGCCGGCCTGGGAGAGCAGTACTTC
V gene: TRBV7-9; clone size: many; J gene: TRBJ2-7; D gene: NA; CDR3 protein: CASSLRNIGYEQYF; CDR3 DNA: TGTGCCAGCAGCTTACGGAACATAGGTTACGAGCAGTACTTC
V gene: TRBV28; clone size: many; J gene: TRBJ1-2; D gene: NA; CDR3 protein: CASRIGPGYTF; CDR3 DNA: TGTGCCAGCAGGATAGGGCCTGGCTACACCTTC
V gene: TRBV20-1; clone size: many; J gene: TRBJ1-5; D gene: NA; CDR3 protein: CSAFHAGANQPQHF; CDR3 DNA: TGCAGTGCTTTCCACGCAGGCGCAAATCAGCCCCAGCATTTT
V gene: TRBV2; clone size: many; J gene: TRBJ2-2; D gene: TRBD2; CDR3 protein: CASRGLAVTGELFF; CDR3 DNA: TGTGCCAGCAGGGGACTAGCGGTCACCGGGGAGCTGTTTTTT
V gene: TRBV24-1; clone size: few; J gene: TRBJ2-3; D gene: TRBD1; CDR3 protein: CATGQGAIGTDTQYF; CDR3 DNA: TGTGCCACCGGCCAGGGGGCTATTGGCACAGATACGCAGTATTTT